The 31 T cell receptor beta chains listed next were all sequenced from one sample in a study of neurological immune-mediated disorders. TCRdb ran MiXCR on the 5' RACE reads and lists one entry per CDR3 protein. The table shows roughly 80,000 distinct CDR3 sequences, with 10% occurring only once. The sequencing input was PBMCs. Receptor source: a man in his forties or fifties in good health.

This clonotype was detected many times. The chain joins TRBV12-3 or TRBV12-4 to TRBJ2-3; 14 bases fit TRBD2. With 3 bases clipped from V and 8 bases from J, the junction kept 13 bases outside the gene matches. The CDR3 runs 18 residues. In DNA, the CDR3 is TGTGCCAGCAGTTTGGACACCGGGACTAGCGGGAGAGTGCGTACGCAGTATTTT. Protein sequence: CASSLDTGTSGRVRTQYF.

In this sample, this clonotype turned up many times. V is TRBV11-2 and J is TRBJ1-3, with D possibly TRBD1 on 5 matching bases. CDR1 is SGHAT and CDR2 is FQNNGV in the germline V gene. V was cut by 5 bases and J by 4 bases, with 9 bases left in between. The CDR3 totals 13 residues. The CDR3 DNA is TGTGCCAGCAGCATAAACAGGGGAAACACCATATATTTT. The encoded protein is CASSINRGNTIYF.

This clonotype was detected many times. The chain employs TRBV5-1 and TRBJ1-1; D is ambiguous. Germline V gene sequence: CDR1 SGHRS, CDR2 YFSETQ. V was cut by 0 bases and J by 5 bases, with 14 bases left in between. The CDR3 runs to 15 residues. Written as DNA, the CDR3 is TGCGCCAGCAGCTTGGACGCCTCAGGAGGTACTGAAGCTTTCTTT. Its protein is CASSLDASGGTEAFF.

This clonotype was observed many times. This chain joins TRBV12-3 or TRBV12-4 and TRBJ1-3; the D gene is possibly TRBD1 (5 bases). Trimming took 11 bases from V and 0 from J, leaving 11 bases between them. CDR3 length: 13 residues. CDR3 nucleotides: TGTGCCTCGCGGGGGACCTCTGGAAACACCATATATTTT. Translating it yields CASRGTSGNTIYF.

There are many counts of this clonotype. J is TRBJ1-5 and V is TRBV12-3 or TRBV12-4; 7 nucleotides align to TRBD1. The length of the CDR3 is 15 residues. With V trimmed by 4 bases and J by 2 bases, 5 bases remained unmatched. Here the CDR3 DNA reads TGTGCCAGCAGTTCACAGGGGAAGGGCAATCAGCCCCAGCATTTT. It translates to CASSSQGKGNQPQHF.

This clonotype was observed many times. The rearrangement joins TRBV7-9 to TRBJ2-1, with a possible D match to TRBD2 (6 bases). CDR1 and CDR2 from the germline V gene are SEHNR and FQNEAQ (reference sequence). This CDR3 is 16 amino acids long. Between the trimmed V and J ends, which lost 2 bases and 0 bases, there was a span of 11 bases. In DNA form, the CDR3 reads TGTGCCAGCAGCTTAAGTCGGGGGAGCTCCTACAATGAGCAGTTCTTC. Amino acids: CASSLSRGSSYNEQFF.

This clonotype was picked up many times. This sequence joins TRBV29-1 and TRBJ2-1; 11 bases are shared with TRBD1. Germline trimming cut 7 bases from V and 7 bases from J; bases unmatched to any gene: 9. Germline lookup yields CDR1 SQVTM and CDR2 ANQGSEA. CDR3 length equals 14 residues. The CDR3 bases are TGCAGCGCAGAGACAGGACAGGGGGCGAATGAGCAGTTCTTC. As protein: CSAETGQGANEQFF.

The table lists this clonotype with many counts. This chain connects TRBV7-9 to TRBJ1-1; no definite D call. CDR1 is SEHNR and CDR2 is FQNEAQ in the germline V gene (reference sequence). The CDR3 has 15 amino acids. Trimming took 2 bases from V and 5 from J, leaving 15 bases between them. CDR3 in DNA: TGTGCCAGCAGCTTACTGACGGTAGATCGGACTGAAGCTTTCTTT. This translates into CASSLLTVDRTEAFF.

As concerns this clonotype: One end of the junction varies from germline; a read error may be responsible. This rearrangement joins TRBV15 to TRBJ2-2, with D tentatively TRBD1 (5 bases). This CDR3 contains 15 residues. The germline V gene has CDR1 LNHNV and CDR2 YYDKDF (reference sequence). The CDR3 region is CATCRIRENTGELFF. Written as DNA, the CDR3 is TGTGCCACCTGCAGGATCAGGGAGAACACCGGGGAGCTGTTTTTT. Together with reference TRBV15 and TRBJ2-2, the CDR3 gives the full variable domain: DAMVIQNPRYQVTQFGKPVTLSCSQTLNHNVMYWYQQKSSQAPKLLFHYYDKDFNNEADTPDNFQSRRPNTSFCFLDIRSPGLGDTAMYLCATCRIRENTGELFFGEGSRLTVL.

This clonotype was found many times. The chain couples TRBV5-1 to TRBJ1-1; a possible D gene is TRBD1 (5 bases). The CDR3 extends over 13 amino acids. Per the germline V gene, CDR1 is SGHRS and CDR2 is YFSETQ. V shed 3 bases and J shed 7 bases, with 13 bases lying between them. The CDR3 nucleotides read TGCGCCAGCAGCTGGGGAAAGGGACTTGAAGCTTTCTTT. Protein: CASSWGKGLEAFF.

This clonotype appeared many times. The chain joins TRBV25-1 to TRBJ2-3; the match to TRBD1 covers 9 bases. Germline lookup yields CDR1 MGHDK and CDR2 SYGVNS. This CDR3 region has 13 residues. Trimming at V came to 6 bases and at J to 11 bases, leaving 9 bases not matched to a gene. The CDR3 spells CASRQGAGLGQYF. The DNA for the CDR3 is TGTGCCAGCAGACAGGGGGCGGGTTTGGGGCAGTATTTT.

This clonotype was recorded at least ten times. The CDR3 coding sequence is TGTGCCAGCAGCCCATTTAGCGGGAGCACAGATACGCAGTATTTT. This sequence encodes CASSPFSGSTDTQYF. The rearrangement joins TRBV7-6 to TRBJ2-3, with 7 bases aligning to TRBD2. Germline V gene lookup returns CDR1 SGHVS and CDR2 FNYEAQ. The CDR3 is 15 residues long. V was clipped by 5 bases and J by 0 bases; unmatched bases: 5.

The sample holds many counts of this clonotype. The gene calls are TRBV6-6 and TRBJ2-1; either TRBD1 or TRBD2 may supply D (5 bases each). The CDR3 runs to 12 residues. V lost 5 bases and J lost 7, with 9 bases in between. The V gene's germline CDR1 is MNHNY and CDR2 SVGAGI (reference sequence). The CDR3 is CASSVRENEQFF. The CDR3 DNA sequence: TGTGCCAGCAGTGTCAGGGAGAATGAGCAGTTCTTC.

The sample holds many counts of this clonotype. This chain connects TRBV3-1 to TRBJ2-7, with a possible D match to TRBD1 (6 bases). The length of the CDR3 is 13 residues. Germline CDR1 LGHDT, CDR2 YNNKEL (reference sequence). V was cut by 4 bases and J by 4 bases, with 11 bases left in between. The CDR3: CASSPLQGYEQYF. The CDR3 region has the DNA TGTGCCAGCAGCCCACTACAGGGTTACGAGCAGTACTTC.

This clonotype showed up many times. V is TRBV12-3 or TRBV12-4 and J is TRBJ1-1; no definite D call. The CDR3 extends over 14 amino acids. Between the trimmed V and J ends, which lost 5 bases and 4 bases, there was a span of 14 bases. The CDR3 region is CASSKALAGTEAFF. DNA for the CDR3: TGTGCCAGCAGTAAAGCATTGGCCGGCACTGAAGCTTTCTTT.

Concerning this clonotype: Relative to the germline gene, one junction end is altered; a read error may explain this. The V call is TRBV29-1, the J call TRBJ2-7; D is perhaps TRBD2 (6 bases). Germline assignment: CDR1 SQVTM and CDR2 ANQGSEA. The CDR3 has 14 amino acids. For the CDR3, the DNA is TGCAGGGTTGAAGGAGGGTCTGACTCCTACGAGCAGTACTTC. This encodes CRVEGGSDSYEQYF.

This clonotype was counted at least ten times. This chain uses TRBV6-1 with TRBJ2-7; 10 bases line up with TRBD2. Germline V gives CDR1 MNHNS, CDR2 SASEGT. CDR3 length equals 18 residues. Trimming took 5 bases from V and 2 from J; bases not matched to a gene: 15. CDR3 coding DNA: TGTGCCAGCAGTCAGGACAGTACAGCGGGAGGGCCTACCTACGAGCAGTACTTC. Its translation: CASSQDSTAGGPTYEQYF.

The table lists this clonotype with many counts. This chain joins TRBV10-1 and TRBJ2-7; 9 positions match TRBD1. This CDR3 spans 13 amino acids. J was trimmed by 4 bases and V by 5 bases; bases with no gene match: 3. Germline values: CDR1 WNHNN, CDR2 SYGVQD (reference sequence). The CDR3 sequence is CASSPGTGYEQYF. CDR3 sequence (DNA): TGCGCCAGCAGTCCCGGGACAGGGTACGAGCAGTACTTC.

The table lists this clonotype with many counts. The chain couples TRBV6-5 to TRBJ1-5; possible D gene TRBD1, 5 bases. The CDR3 contains 15 residues. Germline lookup yields CDR1 MNHEY and CDR2 SVGAGI. V dropped 6 bases and J dropped 0 bases, with 12 bases sitting between them. The CDR3 loop is CASRRGLYSNQPQHF. DNA for the CDR3: TGTGCCAGCAGACGGGGCCTTTATAGCAATCAGCCCCAGCATTTT.

The rearrangement links TRBV10-2 to TRBJ2-1, with 9 nucleotides matching TRBD2. This CDR3 contains 15 residues. Germline values: CDR1 WSHSY, CDR2 SAAADI. J lost 6 bases, V lost 5 bases, and 8 bases had no gene match. Written as DNA, the CDR3 is TGCGCCAGCAGTCCCTGGACTAGCGTAAGCAATGAGCAGTTCTTC. This encodes CASSPWTSVSNEQFF.

This clonotype has a count of ten or more. The rearrangement uses TRBV6-5 and TRBJ1-1; D is uncertain. The germline CDR1 and CDR2 sequences are MNHEY and SVGAGI. The CDR3 spans 14 residues. The V end was cut by 5 bases, the J end by 6 bases, with 16 bases between. CDR3 sequence reads: CASSPRNWRAEAFF. In DNA, the CDR3 is TGTGCCAGCAGTCCGCGCAATTGGAGGGCTGAAGCTTTCTTT.

This clonotype was seen repeatedly, ten times or more. V gene TRBV18 combines with J gene TRBJ2-1; 8 bases line up with TRBD1. The V and J ends lost 4 bases and 5 bases, in that order; junction bases with no gene match: 7. CDR1 and CDR2 (germline): KGHSH, LQKENI. The CDR3 is 15 residues long. CDR3 sequence: CASSRATGADNEQFF. The DNA of the CDR3 is TGTGCCAGCTCACGGGCGACAGGGGCCGACAATGAGCAGTTCTTC.

The table lists this clonotype with many counts. The chain couples TRBV28 to TRBJ1-5, with D perhaps matching TRBD1 (5 bases). The CDR3 covers 15 residues. V shed 4 bases and J shed 7 bases, with 17 bases lying between them. Germline CDR1 is MDHEN and CDR2 is SYDVKM. CDR3 sequence (DNA): TGTGCCAGCAGTTCCATAAGGGACCGGCGCCAGCCCCAGCATTTT. It specifies CASSSIRDRRQPQHF.

This clonotype was detected only a few times. V is TRBV14 and J is TRBJ2-5; TRBD2 aligns across 9 bases. This CDR3 has 15 amino acids. Germline CDR1 and CDR2: SGHDN and FVKESK. Losses at the gene ends were 3 bases for V and 4 bases for J; bases not matched to a gene: 6. The CDR3 DNA is TGTGCCAGCAGCCACCGACTAGCGGCGAGAGAGACCCAGTACTTC. Its translation: CASSHRLAARETQYF. The full variable domain, completed using reference TRBV14 and TRBJ2-5, is EAGVTQFPSHSVIEKGQTVTLRCDPISGHDNLYWYRRVMGKEIKFLLHFVKESKQDESGMPNNRFLAERTGGTYSTLKVQPAELEDSGVYFCASSHRLAARETQYFGPGTRLLVL.

This clonotype was picked up many times. J is TRBJ1-2 and V is TRBV2, with D maybe TRBD1 (6 bases). The CDR3 totals 16 residues. Germline V gives CDR1 SNHLY, CDR2 FYNNEI. V lost 7 bases, J lost 0 bases, and 18 bases lay in between. The CDR3, as DNA: TGTGCCAGCAAGGGGGATCTGGGGGAGCCTAACTATGGCTACACCTTC. Protein: CASKGDLGEPNYGYTF.

About this clonotype itself: The junction differs from germline at one of its ends, possibly a read error. The V gene is TRBV11-2, the J gene TRBJ1-2, with D perhaps matching TRBD1 (5 bases). CDR1 and CDR2 from the germline V gene are SGHAT and FQNNGV. The CDR3 length is 13 residues. The DNA for the CDR3 is TGTGCCAGCAGCTTAGTTCGGGACGGTGGCGACACCTTC. As protein: CASSLVRDGGDTF.

This rearrangement joins TRBV27 to TRBJ2-1; 7 nucleotides line up with TRBD2. Germline assignment: CDR1 MNHEY and CDR2 SMNVEV (reference sequence). V trimming: 8 bases; J trimming: 13 bases; junction bases outside the gene matches: 26. The CDR3 is 17 amino acids. As DNA, the CDR3 is TGTGCCAGCGCCTACCAAGCGACAGCGGGGAGAGGAGGGCGACAGTTCTTC. Its translation: CASAYQATAGRGGRQFF.

This clonotype was picked up many times. The CDR3 here is CASSYGLMDRGGYGYTF. The CDR3 DNA is TGTGCCAGCAGTTACGGCCTTATGGACAGGGGGGGATATGGCTACACCTTC. The rearrangement joins TRBV6-5 to TRBJ1-2, with 10 bases matching TRBD1. Germline assignment: CDR1 MNHEY and CDR2 SVGAGI. V dropped 2 bases and J dropped 5; count of bases not matched to a gene: 11. CDR3 size: 17 residues.

This clonotype was seen ten or more times. In DNA form, the CDR3 reads TGCAGTGCTAGCTTACTAGTTGGCACAGATACGCAGTATTTT. Its protein is CSASLLVGTDTQYF. This chain joins TRBV20-1 and TRBJ2-3; D might be TRBD2 (5 bases). The CDR3 is made up of 14 amino acids. The ends were cut back, 3 bases at V and 1 base at J, with 11 bases in the middle. Germline V CDR1 and CDR2: DFQATT, SNEGSKA (reference sequence).

This clonotype was seen repeatedly, ten times or more. The chain combines TRBV18 with TRBJ2-3; possible D gene TRBD2, 6 bases. Germline-derived CDR1 and CDR2 are KGHSH and LQKENI. The CDR3 contains 14 residues. The V gene lost 4 bases and the J gene lost 2 bases, with 10 bases spanning the gap. CDR3 DNA sequence: TGTGCCAGCTCACTAGCGGTGGCCACAGATACGCAGTATTTT. Its translation is CASSLAVATDTQYF.

This clonotype appeared a few times. The chain couples TRBV5-1 to TRBJ2-5, with 10 nucleotides matching TRBD2. Germline V lookup: CDR1 SGHRS, CDR2 YFSETQ. The CDR3 runs 15 residues. V gave up 4 bases and J gave up 5 bases; unmatched junction bases: 8. In DNA form, the CDR3 reads TGCGCCAGCAGCACAGCGGGAGGGTCTCTGGAGACCCAGTACTTC. Translated, it gives CASSTAGGSLETQYF.